The clone carrying this T cell receptor beta chain was recorded many times. Its cognate antigen is unknown. This specimen comes from a study of CD8 T cells in ankylosing spondylitis. Study conclusions and caveats: Characteristic, it appeared, of ankylosing spondylitis blood was a TCR beta motif of eight or nine highly homologous variants. As for the disease-linked clones, they showed a CD8+ phenotype and occurred at relatively low frequencies in peripheral blood. Prior literature has documented some motif variants in synovial fluid and blood from reactive arthritis.

The ends lost 2 bases at V and 8 bases at J; junction bases unmatched: 8. Germline V gene lookup returns CDR1 SGHRS and CDR2 YFSETQ. This CDR3 has 16 residues. Using quantitative 5'-RACE with molecular barcodes, the authors made TCR beta libraries. TCRdb re-derived calls from the 5' RACE reads in MiXCR, one entry per CDR3 protein. Here the sample spans some 270,000 distinct CDR3 sequences, about a sixth being singletons. Sequencing was performed on blood, either unsorted or a sorted T cell fraction (not recorded which). The clonotype originates from a male donor with ankylosing spondylitis or in good health (not recorded which). The chain is built from TRBV5-1 and TRBJ2-1, with 12 bases fitting TRBD2. The CDR3 sequence is CASSLRLAGEWDEQFF. CDR3 coding DNA: TGCGCCAGCAGCTTAAGACTAGCGGGAGAATGGGATGAGCAGTTCTTC.